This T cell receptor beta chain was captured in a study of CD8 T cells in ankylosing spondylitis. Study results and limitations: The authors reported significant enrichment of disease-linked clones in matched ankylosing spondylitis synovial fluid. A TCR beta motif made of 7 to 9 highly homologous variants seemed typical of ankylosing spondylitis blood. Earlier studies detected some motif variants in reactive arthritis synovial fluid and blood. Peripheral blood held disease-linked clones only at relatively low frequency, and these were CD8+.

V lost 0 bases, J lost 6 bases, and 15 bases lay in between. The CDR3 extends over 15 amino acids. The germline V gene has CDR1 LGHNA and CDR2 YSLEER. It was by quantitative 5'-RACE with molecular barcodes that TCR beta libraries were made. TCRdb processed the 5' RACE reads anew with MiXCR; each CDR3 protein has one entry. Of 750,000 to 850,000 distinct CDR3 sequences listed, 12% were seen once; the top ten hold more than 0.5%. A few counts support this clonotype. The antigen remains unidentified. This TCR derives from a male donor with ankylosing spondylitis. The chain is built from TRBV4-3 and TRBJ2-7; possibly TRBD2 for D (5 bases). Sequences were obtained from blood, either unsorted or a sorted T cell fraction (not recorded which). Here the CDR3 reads CASSQDFRRAGEQYF. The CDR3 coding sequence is TGCGCCAGCAGCCAAGATTTTAGAAGGGCGGGCGAGCAGTACTTC.